The present T cell receptor (beta chain) was sequenced within a study of CD8+ T cells in alopecia areata. Overall study: It was oral tofacitinib, at 5 to 10 mg twice daily, that treated patients received. It was 6 to 18 months of tofacitinib, and then there were 6 months off drug.

V was clipped by 0 bases and J by 4 bases, with 18 bases between them. The CDR3 runs to 16 residues. From germline, CDR1 is GTSNPN and CDR2 SVGIG (reference sequence). The authors extracted RNA and reverse transcribed it into cDNA as the sequencing template. Assay: immunoSEQ multiplex PCR; the TCRdb copy retains only in-frame clones and omits some. The table shows around 290,000 clones, with 55% to 70% occurring only once. Treatment denoted: oral pan-JAK inhibitor, 5-10 mg twice daily. Samples from alopecia areata patients were lesional scalp punch biopsies and peripheral blood. Separation by sorting yielded CD4+ and CD8+ T cells from PBMCs.

The genes are TRBV30 and TRBJ1-1; D gene ambiguous. The clonotype was recovered from a human donor with alopecia areata. Sequenced material: CD4+ T cells sorted from blood, taken at week 24, from a patient treated with tofacitinib. CDR3 DNA sequence: TGTGCCTGGAGTGTAAATTGGCCGAGTGGAGCCACTGAAGCTTTCTTT. It is translated as CAWSVNWPSGATEAFF.